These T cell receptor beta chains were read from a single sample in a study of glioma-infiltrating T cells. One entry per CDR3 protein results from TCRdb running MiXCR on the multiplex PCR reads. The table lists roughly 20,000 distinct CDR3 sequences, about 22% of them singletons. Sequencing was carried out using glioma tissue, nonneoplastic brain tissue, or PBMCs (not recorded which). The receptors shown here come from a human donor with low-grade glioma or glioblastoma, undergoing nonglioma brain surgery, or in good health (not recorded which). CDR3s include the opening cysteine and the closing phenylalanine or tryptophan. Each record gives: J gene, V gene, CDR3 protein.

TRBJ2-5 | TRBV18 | CASSPRAGGQETQYF
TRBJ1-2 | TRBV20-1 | CSAPPGRGGYTF
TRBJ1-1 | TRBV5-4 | CASSWDGWGTEAFF
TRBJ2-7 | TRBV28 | CASSFGLAGRAEDEQYF
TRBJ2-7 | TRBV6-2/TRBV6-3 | CASSYGLAGGRDEQYF
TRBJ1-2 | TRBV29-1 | CSVESATGMPNYGYTF
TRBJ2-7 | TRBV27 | CASSLVSSYEHYF
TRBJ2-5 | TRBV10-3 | CAISDPGGLDQKETQYF
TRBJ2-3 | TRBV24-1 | CATSDSSITDTQYF
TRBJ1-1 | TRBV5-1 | CASSLIGGSTEAFF
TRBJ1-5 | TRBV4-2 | CASSYKGAQPQHF
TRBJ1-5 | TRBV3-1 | CASSQQGQPQHF
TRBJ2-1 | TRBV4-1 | CASSQDRTAYNEQLF
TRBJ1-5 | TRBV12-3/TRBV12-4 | CASSLSGQLNQPQHF
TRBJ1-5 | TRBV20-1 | CSASSGDRNRPQHF
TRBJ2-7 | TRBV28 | CASSRRLRGYEQYF
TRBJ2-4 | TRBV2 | CASRPGQGFKNIQYF
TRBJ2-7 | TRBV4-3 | CASSQDRSSSYEQYF
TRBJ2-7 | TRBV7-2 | CASSDYRGVGTYEQYF
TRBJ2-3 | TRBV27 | CASASGDTDTQYF
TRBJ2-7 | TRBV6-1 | CASSNRDRKTYEQYF
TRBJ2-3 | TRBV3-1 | CASSQDQLAGHTDTQYF
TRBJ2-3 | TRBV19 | CASSMRGGRSDTQYF
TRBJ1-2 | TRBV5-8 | CASSLPQGADYGYTF
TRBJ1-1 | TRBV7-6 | CASSLDWTGKNTEAFF
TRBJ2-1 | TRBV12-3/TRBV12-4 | CASTIQGGGGDEQFF
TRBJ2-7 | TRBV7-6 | CASSLGAGGPSSYEQYF
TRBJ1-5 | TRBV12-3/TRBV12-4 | CASSSPNGNQPQHF
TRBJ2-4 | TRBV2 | CASSEGSGGYIQYF
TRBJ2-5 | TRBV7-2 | CASSSAEGLETQYF
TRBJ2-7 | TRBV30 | CAWGDSVNYEQYF
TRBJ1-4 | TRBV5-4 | CANSSNRGIDEKLFF
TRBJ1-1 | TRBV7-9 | CASSFGITEAFF
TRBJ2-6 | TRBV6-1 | CASSPRGSGANVLTF
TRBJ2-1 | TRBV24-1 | CATSDTHRGASYDEQFF
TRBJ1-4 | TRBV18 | CASSLLSGGDEKLFF
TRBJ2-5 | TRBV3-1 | CASSQEYGTSGIGTQYF
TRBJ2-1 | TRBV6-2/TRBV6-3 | CASSLLSSGVYNEQFF
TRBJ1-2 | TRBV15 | CATSMGQDYGYTF
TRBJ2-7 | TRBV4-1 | CASSQKAGASYEQYF
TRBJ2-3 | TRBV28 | CASSSVRLQSTDTQYF
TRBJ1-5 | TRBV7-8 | CASSLLLQPQHF
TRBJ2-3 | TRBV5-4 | CASSLDPKAVPGTQYF
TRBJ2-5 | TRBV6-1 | CASSENRAQETQYF
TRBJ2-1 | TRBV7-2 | CASSGGQGENYNEQFF
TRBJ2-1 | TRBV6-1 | CASRDGDRVYNEQFF
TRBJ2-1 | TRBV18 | CASSQIRDRGLNEQFF
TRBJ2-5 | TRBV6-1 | CASDFRQGLYQETQYF
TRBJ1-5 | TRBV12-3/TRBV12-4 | CASSLSRQPQHF
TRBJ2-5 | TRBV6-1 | CASSPSGGIQETQYF
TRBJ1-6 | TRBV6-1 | CASRGGRPNSPLHF
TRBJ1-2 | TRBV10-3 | CAISAEGPYGYTF
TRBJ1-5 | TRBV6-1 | CASRPGTSMTPQHF
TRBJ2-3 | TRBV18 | CASSGGNTDTQYF